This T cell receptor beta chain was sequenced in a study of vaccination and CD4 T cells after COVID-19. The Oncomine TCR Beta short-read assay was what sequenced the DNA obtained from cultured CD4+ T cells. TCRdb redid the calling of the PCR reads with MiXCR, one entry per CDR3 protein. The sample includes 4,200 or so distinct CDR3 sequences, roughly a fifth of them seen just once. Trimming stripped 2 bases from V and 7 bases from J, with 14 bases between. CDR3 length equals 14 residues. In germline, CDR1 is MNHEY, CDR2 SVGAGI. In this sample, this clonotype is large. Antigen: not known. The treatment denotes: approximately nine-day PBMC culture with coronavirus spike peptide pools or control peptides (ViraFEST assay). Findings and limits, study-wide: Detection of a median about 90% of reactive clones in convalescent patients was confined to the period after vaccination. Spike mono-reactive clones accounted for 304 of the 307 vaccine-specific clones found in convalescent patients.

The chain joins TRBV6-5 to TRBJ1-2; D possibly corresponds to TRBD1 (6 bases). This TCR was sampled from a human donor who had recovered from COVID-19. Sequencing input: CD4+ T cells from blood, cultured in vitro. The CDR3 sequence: CASSYGTWGGGYTF. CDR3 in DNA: TGTGCCAGCAGTTACGGGACATGGGGTGGTGGCTACACCTTC.